The source of this T cell receptor beta chain is a study of response to subunit inactivated influenza vaccine. Whole-study findings and limits: There was a suggestion from the authors that each seasonal influenza vaccination recruits few new T cells.

TCRdb analysed the RT-PCR reads with MiXCR anew, one entry per CDR3 protein. The table includes more than 450,000 distinct CDR3 sequences, 12% detected once. The CDR3 consists of 16 residues. V lost 5 bases and J 8 bases, leaving 22 bases between the germline ends. CDR1 and CDR2 (germline): SEHNR, FQNEAQ (reference sequence). As to this clonotype: Its antigen is currently unknown.

The chain has TRBV7-9 and TRBJ2-1, with D perhaps TRBD2 (5 bases). This clonotype was obtained from a man over 45 who received an inactivated influenza vaccine. Sequencing was performed on PBMCs from blood, taken on the day of vaccination. The CDR3 region has the DNA TGTGCCAGCAGCCAACGGGGAGAGACTGCGGGTCATGAGCAGTTCTTC. Its translation: CASSQRGETAGHEQFF.